The following is a TCR beta chain sequence with its context. This sample stems from a study of blood T cell repertoires in COVID-19. About the research overall: Samples of COVID-19 (acute and convalescent) were obtained from the United States, Italy and Spain. Sample material is recorded as cDNA or gDNA derived from T cells, B-cell-depleted T cells, or PBMCs.

TCRdb's table, derived via immunoSEQ multiplex PCR, lists solely in-frame clones and lacks some. The data hold some 390,000 clones, with 85% to 90% observed a single time. Participants had their cohort set by participant-reported clinical history. Trimming removed 6 bases from V and 4 bases from J; junction bases left unmatched: 7. In germline, CDR1 is MNHEY, CDR2 SVGAGI. The length of the CDR3 is 14 residues. Sequencing was carried out using PBMCs or T cells enriched from blood (not recorded which). This TCR came from a man aged 25 to 45 who had recovered from COVID-19. This chain links TRBV6-5 with TRBJ1-2; 8 bases match TRBD1. The CDR3 protein is CASRQAGTGYGYTF. Here the CDR3 DNA reads TGTGCCAGCAGACAAGCCGGGACAGGCTATGGCTACACCTTC.